This T cell receptor beta chain originates from a study of cytomegalovirus exposure and HLA in healthy donors. Primers for the PCR totalled 60 Vbeta and 13 Jbeta. TCRdb keeps only in-frame clones here, not all; method: immunoSEQ multiplex PCR. The table lists approximately 160,000 clones, approximately 80% of them singletons, with approximately 6.1% in the top ten. CDR1 and CDR2 from the germline V gene are SGHRS and YFSETQ. The CDR3 sequence is 16 residues long. Trimming removed 0 bases from V and 4 bases from J; junction bases left unmatched: 5. This receptor was taken from a man aged 25-40 years in good health and CMV-seropositive. Material: PBMCs. The chain joins TRBV5-1 to TRBJ2-1, with TRBD2 matching 9 bases. CDR3 nucleotide sequence: TGCGCCAGCAGCTTGGAGTCTAGCGGGGATTACAATGAGCAGTTCTTC. Protein: CASSLESSGDYNEQFF.